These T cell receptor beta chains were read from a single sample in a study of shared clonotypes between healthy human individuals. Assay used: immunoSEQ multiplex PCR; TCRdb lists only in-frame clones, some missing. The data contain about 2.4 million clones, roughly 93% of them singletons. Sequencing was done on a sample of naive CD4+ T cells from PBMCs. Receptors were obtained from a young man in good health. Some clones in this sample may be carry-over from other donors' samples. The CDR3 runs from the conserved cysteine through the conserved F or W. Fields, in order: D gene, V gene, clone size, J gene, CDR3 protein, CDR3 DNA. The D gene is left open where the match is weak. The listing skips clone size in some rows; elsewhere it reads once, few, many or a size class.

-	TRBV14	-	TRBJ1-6	CASSPTGNSPLHF	TGTGCCAGCAGCCCAACAGGGAATTCACCCCTCCACTTT
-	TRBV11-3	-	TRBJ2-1	CASSFGSEQFF	TGTGCCAGCAGCTTTGGGAGTGAGCAGTTCTTC
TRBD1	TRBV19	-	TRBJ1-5	CASRGTGGQPQHF	TGTGCCAGTAGAGGGACAGGGGGCCAGCCCCAGCATTTT
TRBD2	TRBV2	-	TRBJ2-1	CASSEECGRAICEQFF	TGTGCCAGCAGTGAAGAGTGCGGGAGGGCGATTTGTGAGCAGTTCTTC
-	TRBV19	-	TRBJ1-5	CASSAPTDYQPQHF	TGTGCCAGTAGTGCTCCAACAGATTATCAGCCCCAGCATTTT
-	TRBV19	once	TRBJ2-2	CASSAFASFTGELFF	TGTGCCAGTAGTGCCTTCGCTAGTTTCACCGGGGAGCTGTTTTTT
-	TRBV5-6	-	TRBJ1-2	CASSLVGGNDGYTF	TGTGCCAGCAGCTTAGTTGGGGGCAATGATGGCTACACCTTC
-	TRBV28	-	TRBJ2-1	CASSFVGTRRYNEQFF	TGTGCCAGCAGTTTCGTGGGTACTAGGAGGTACAATGAGCAGTTCTTC
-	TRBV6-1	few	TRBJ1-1	CAGGVNTEAFF	TGTGCCGGTGGGGTGAACACTGAAGCTTTCTTT
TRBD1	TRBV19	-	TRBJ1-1	CASSPRQGADTEAFF	TGTGCCAGTAGTCCTCGGCAGGGGGCGGACACTGAAGCTTTCTTT
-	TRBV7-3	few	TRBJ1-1	CASSVLRGTEAFF	TGTGCCAGCAGCGTTCTAAGGGGGACTGAAGCTTTCTTT
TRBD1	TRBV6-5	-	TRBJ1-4	CASSYGQGREKLFF	TGTGCCAGCAGTTACGGACAGGGGAGGGAAAAACTGTTTTTT
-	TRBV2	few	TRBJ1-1	CASSGGELTEAFF	TGTGCCAGCAGTGGCGGGGAGCTCACTGAAGCTTTCTTT
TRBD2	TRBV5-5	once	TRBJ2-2	CASSLRAGGPTGELFF	TGTGCCAGCAGCTTGCGAGCGGGAGGACCCACCGGGGAGCTGTTTTTT
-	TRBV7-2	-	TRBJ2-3	CASSTQGPDTQYF	TGTGCCAGCAGTACTCAGGGGCCAGATACGCAGTATTTT
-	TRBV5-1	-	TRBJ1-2	CASRRDINYGYTF	TGCGCCAGCAGACGGGACATCAACTATGGCTACACCTTC
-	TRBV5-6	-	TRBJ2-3	CASSLSGTDTQYF	TGTGCCAGCAGCTTGTCCGGGACAGATACGCAGTATTTT
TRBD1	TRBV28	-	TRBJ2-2	CASSFRDRGLRGTGELFF	TGTGCCAGCAGCTTTAGGGACAGGGGGCTTCGGGGCACCGGGGAGCTGTTTTTT
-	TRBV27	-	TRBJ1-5	CASSLLAASGNQPQHF	TGTGCCAGCAGTCTTCTCGCTGCGTCGGGCAATCAGCCCCAGCATTTT
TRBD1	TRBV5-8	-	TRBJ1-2	CASSQGQPWGYGYTF	TGTGCCAGCAGCCAGGGACAGCCGTGGGGCTATGGCTACACCTTC
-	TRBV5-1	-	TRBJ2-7	CASSFRTEPTYEQYF	TGCGCCAGCAGCTTTCGGACAGAGCCCACCTACGAGCAGTACTTC
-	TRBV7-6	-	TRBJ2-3	CASSLDDQMGTDTQYF	TGTGCCAGCAGCTTAGATGACCAAATGGGCACAGATACGCAGTATTTT
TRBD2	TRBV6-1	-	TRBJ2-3	CASSQLAGDPDTQYF	TGTGCCAGCAGCCAGCTAGCGGGAGACCCAGATACGCAGTATTTT
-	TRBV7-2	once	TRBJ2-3	CASSPLGASIGDTQYF	TGTGCCAGCAGCCCCTTGGGAGCTTCGATTGGGGATACGCAGTATTTT
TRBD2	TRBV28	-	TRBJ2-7	CASSKLAGSYEQYF	TGTGCCAGCAGTAAACTAGCGGGCTCCTACGAGCAGTACTTC
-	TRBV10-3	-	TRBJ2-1	CAIRAGTYNEQFF	TGTGCCATCAGGGCGGGAACCTACAATGAGCAGTTCTTC
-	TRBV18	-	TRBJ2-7	CASSPGRDPYEQYF	TGTGCCAGCTCACCTGGCCGGGATCCCTACGAGCAGTACTTC
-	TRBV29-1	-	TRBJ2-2	CSVEDRTSSTGELFF	TGCAGCGTTGAAGATAGAACGAGCAGCACCGGGGAGCTGTTTTTT
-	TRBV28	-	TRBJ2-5	CASSFTRTQYF	TGTGCCAGCAGTTTCACTCGGACCCAGTACTTC
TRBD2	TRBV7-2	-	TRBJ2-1	CASSIRTSGTFYNEQFF	TGTGCCAGCAGCATCCGGACTAGCGGGACTTTCTACAATGAGCAGTTCTTC
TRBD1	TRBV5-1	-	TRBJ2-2	CASSFEGGSGELFF	TGCGCCAGCAGCTTTGAAGGGGGCTCCGGGGAGCTGTTTTTT
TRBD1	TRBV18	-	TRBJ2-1	CASSPPRDRANEQFF	TGTGCCAGCTCACCACCTAGGGACAGGGCCAATGAGCAGTTCTTC
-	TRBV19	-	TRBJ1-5	CASSIDQRGHPQHF	TGTGCCAGTAGTATAGATCAAAGGGGCCATCCCCAGCATTTT
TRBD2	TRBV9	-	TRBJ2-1	CASSVAINSGSISSYNEQFF	TGTGCCAGCAGCGTAGCGATAAATAGCGGGAGCATTAGTTCCTACAATGAGCAGTTCTTC
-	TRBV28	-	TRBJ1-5	CASSLVRGQAIGQPQHF	TGTGCCAGCAGTTTGGTACGGGGTCAGGCTATAGGTCAGCCCCAGCATTTT
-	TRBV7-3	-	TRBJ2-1	CASGFRNEQFF	TGTGCCAGCGGTTTCCGTAATGAGCAGTTCTTC
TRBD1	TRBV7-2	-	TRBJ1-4	CASSSQGATTNEKLFF	TGTGCCAGCAGCTCTCAGGGGGCGACAACTAATGAAAAACTGTTTTTT
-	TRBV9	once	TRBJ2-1	CASSEGGSEQFF	TGTGCCAGCAGCGAAGGGGGGAGTGAGCAGTTCTTC
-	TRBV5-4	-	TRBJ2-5	CASSPSSLETQYF	TGTGCCAGCAGCCCCAGCTCCCTCGAGACCCAGTACTTC
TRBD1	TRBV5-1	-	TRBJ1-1	CASSGGQGQMNTEAFF	TGCGCCAGCAGCGGTGGACAGGGACAGATGAACACTGAAGCTTTCTTT
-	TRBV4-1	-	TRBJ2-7	CASSQGFQGSRREQYF	TGCGCCAGCAGCCAAGGTTTCCAGGGGTCAAGGCGCGAGCAGTACTTC
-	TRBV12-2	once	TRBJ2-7	CASRLAPRSDWDRGEQYF	TGTGCAAGTCGCTTAGCGCCTAGAAGCGACTGGGATCGCGGCGAGCAGTACTTC
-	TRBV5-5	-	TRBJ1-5	CASSQTLDRINQPQHF	TGTGCCAGCAGCCAAACACTGGACAGAATCAATCAGCCCCAGCATTTT
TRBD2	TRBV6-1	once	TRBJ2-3	CASLGTSETQYF	TGTGCCAGCTTGGGGACTAGCGAAACGCAGTATTTT
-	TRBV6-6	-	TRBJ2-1	CASSKAGGSVNEQFF	TGTGCCAGCAGTAAAGCGGGCGGAAGCGTAAATGAGCAGTTCTTC
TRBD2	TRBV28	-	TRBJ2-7	CASGKGLAYEQYF	TGTGCCAGCGGCAAGGGACTAGCCTACGAGCAGTACTTC
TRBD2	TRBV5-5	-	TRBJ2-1	CASSLGLAVGYNEQFF	TGTGCCAGCAGCTTGGGGCTAGCGGTTGGATACAATGAGCAGTTCTTC
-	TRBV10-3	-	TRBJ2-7	CAIRQGYLYEQYF	TGTGCCATCAGGCAGGGTTATCTCTACGAGCAGTACTTC
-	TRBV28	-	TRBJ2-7	CASRKGGDLYEQYF	TGTGCCAGCAGGAAGGGGGGGGACCTCTACGAGCAGTACTTC
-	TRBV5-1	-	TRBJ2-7	CASSLAEGRWGEQYF	TGCGCCAGCAGCTTGGCCGAGGGGCGGTGGGGCGAGCAGTACTTC
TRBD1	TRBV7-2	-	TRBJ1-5	CASSLVPGTGYQPQHF	TGTGCCAGCAGCTTGGTACCCGGGACAGGGTATCAGCCCCAGCATTTT
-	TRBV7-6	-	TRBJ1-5	CASSLDSNQPQHF	TGTGCCAGCAGCTTGGACAGCAATCAGCCCCAGCATTTT
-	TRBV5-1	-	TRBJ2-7	CASSSGPSRGREQYF	TGCGCCAGCAGCTCGGGGCCTAGCCGGGGGAGGGAGCAGTACTTC
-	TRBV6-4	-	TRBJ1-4	CASSVAGGEKLFF	TGTGCCAGCAGTGTGGCTGGGGGCGAAAAACTGTTTTTT
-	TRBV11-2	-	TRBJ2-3	CASSLNRPDTQYF	TGTGCCAGCAGCCTCAACCGTCCAGATACGCAGTATTTT
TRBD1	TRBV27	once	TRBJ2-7	CASSTRQGNYEQYF	TGTGCCAGCAGTACCAGACAGGGGAACTACGAGCAGTACTTC
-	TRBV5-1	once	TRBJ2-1	CASSLSRGNEQFF	TGCGCCAGCAGCTTAAGTAGGGGCAATGAGCAGTTCTTC
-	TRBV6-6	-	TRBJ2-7	CASSWGDEQYF	TGTGCCAGCAGTTGGGGGGACGAGCAGTACTTC
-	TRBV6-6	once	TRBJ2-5	CASSYGPKNSETQYF	TGTGCCAGCAGTTACGGCCCTAAGAATTCAGAGACCCAGTACTTC
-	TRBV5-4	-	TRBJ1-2	CASSLKNSFYGYTF	TGTGCCAGCAGCTTGAAGAACAGCTTTTATGGCTACACCTTC